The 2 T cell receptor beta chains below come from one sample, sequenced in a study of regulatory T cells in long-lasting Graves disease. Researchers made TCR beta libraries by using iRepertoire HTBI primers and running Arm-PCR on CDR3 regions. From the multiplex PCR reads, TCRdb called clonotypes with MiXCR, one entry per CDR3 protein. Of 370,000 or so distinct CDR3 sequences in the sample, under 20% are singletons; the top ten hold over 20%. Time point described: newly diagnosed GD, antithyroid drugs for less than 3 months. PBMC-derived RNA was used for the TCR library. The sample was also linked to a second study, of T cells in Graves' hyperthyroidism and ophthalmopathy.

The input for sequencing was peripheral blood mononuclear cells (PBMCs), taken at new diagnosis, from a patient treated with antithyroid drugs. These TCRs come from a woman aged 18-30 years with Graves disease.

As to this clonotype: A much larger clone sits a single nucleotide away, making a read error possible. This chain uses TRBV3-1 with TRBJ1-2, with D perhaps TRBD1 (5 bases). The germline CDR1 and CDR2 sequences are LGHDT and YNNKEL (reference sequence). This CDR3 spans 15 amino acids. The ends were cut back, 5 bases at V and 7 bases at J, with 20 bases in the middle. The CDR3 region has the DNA TGTGCCAGCAGCTTTACCCGGGACTCAGCCTGTGGCTACACCTTC. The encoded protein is CASSFTRDSACGYTF.

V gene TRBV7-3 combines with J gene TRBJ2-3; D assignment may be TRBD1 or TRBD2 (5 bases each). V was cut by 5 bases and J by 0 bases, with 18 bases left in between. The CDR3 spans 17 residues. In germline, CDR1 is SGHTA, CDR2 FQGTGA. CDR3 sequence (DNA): TGTGCCAGCAGCCGCGGACCCTTGGGGGTTAGCACAGATACGCAGTATTTT. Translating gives CASSRGPLGVSTDTQYF.